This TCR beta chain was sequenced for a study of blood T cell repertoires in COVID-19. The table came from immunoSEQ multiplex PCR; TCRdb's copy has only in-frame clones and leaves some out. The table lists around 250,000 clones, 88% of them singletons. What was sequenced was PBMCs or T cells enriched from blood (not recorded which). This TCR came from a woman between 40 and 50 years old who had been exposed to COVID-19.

The CDR3 DNA follows: TGTGCCAGCAGCCAAGGGAAACAGGTCCCCGGGGAGCTGTTTTTT. Residues: CASSQGKQVPGELFF. The chain couples TRBV4-2 to TRBJ2-2; possible D gene TRBD1, 5 bases. This CDR3 contains 15 residues. V dropped 1 base and J dropped 6 bases, with 12 bases sitting between them. Germline V gene data show CDR1 as LGHNA and CDR2 as YNFKEQ.